The 9 T cell receptor beta chains reported below all come from one sample, sequenced in a study of T cell responses to AZD1222 COVID-19 vaccine. Here immunoSEQ multiplex PCR was the method, and the copy in TCRdb shows in-frame clones only, minus some. The sample records over 110,000 clones, roughly nine tenths being singletons. The sequenced sample was peripheral blood, obtained 28 days after the second AZD1222 dose. Receptors originate from an adult who received the AZD1222 COVID-19 vaccine.

The rearrangement uses TRBV5-1 and TRBJ1-1; no clear D. The CDR3 has 13 residues. Trimming pared 2 bases from V and 4 bases from J, leaving 9 bases between. Germline assignment: CDR1 SGHRS and CDR2 YFSETQ. For the CDR3, the DNA is TGCGCCAGCAGCTTCGGGGTTGGCACTGAAGCTTTCTTT. Translation gives CASSFGVGTEAFF. Full variable domain (outside the CDR3, taken from reference TRBV5-1 and TRBJ1-1): KAGVTQTPRYLIKTRGQQVTLSCSPISGHRSVSWYQQTPGQGLQFLFEYFSETQRNKGNFPGRFSGRQFSNSRSEMNVSTLELGDSALYLCASSFGVGTEAFFGQGTRLTVV.

V usage is TRBV2 and J usage is TRBJ2-1; TRBD2 agrees at 7 bases. The CDR3 is 13 residues long. The ends lost 6 bases at V and 5 bases at J; junction bases unmatched: 4. Germline CDR1 is SNHLY and CDR2 is FYNNEI. The CDR3 sequence: CASRRESDNEQFF. The DNA for the CDR3 is TGTGCCAGCAGGCGGGAGAGCGACAATGAGCAGTTCTTC. Complete variable domain (other parts from reference TRBV2 and TRBJ2-1): EPEVTQTPSHQVTQMGQEVILRCVPISNHLYFYWYRQILGQKVEFLVSFYNNEISEKSEIFDDQFSVERPDGSNFTLKIRSTKLEDSAMYFCASRRESDNEQFFGPGTRLTVL.

V and J are TRBV10-2 and TRBJ1-1, with D unresolved. The CDR3 spans 15 residues. CDR1 and CDR2 (germline): WSHSY, SAAADI. V was clipped by 3 bases and J by 1 base, with 12 bases between them. DNA of the CDR3: TGCGCCAGCAGTGAACTAAACAATCAGAACACTGAAGCTTTCTTT. Its protein product is CASSELNNQNTEAFF.

The genes are TRBV20-1 and TRBJ1-5, with TRBD1 identical over 7 bases. Germline V lookup: CDR1 DFQATT, CDR2 SNEGSKA (reference sequence). V lost 3 bases to trimming and J lost 6 bases; unmatched junction nucleotides: 14. The CDR3 runs to 16 residues. Here the CDR3 DNA reads TGCAGTGCTAGTCCTGGAGGCAGGGGGTGTTGTCAGCCCCAGCATTTT. Protein: CSASPGGRGCCQPQHF.

This chain links TRBV6-1 with TRBJ1-5, with 10 bases aligning to TRBD1. V shed 0 bases, J shed 5 bases, and the junction held 7 bases outside the gene matches. The CDR3 consists of 17 residues. CDR1 is MNHNS, CDR2 SASEGT, per germline. The CDR3 loop reads CASSEAAGQGYYQPQHF. DNA for the CDR3: TGTGCCAGCAGTGAAGCCGCGGGACAGGGGTATTATCAGCCCCAGCATTTT.

The V and J genes are TRBV28 and TRBJ1-2; a weak D match, TRBD1 (5 bases). Germline values: CDR1 MDHEN, CDR2 SYDVKM. The CDR3 is 15 amino acids. V gave up 4 bases and J gave up 8 bases, with 20 bases separating them. CDR3 nucleotides: TGTGCCAGCAGTTCCGCAGGGTCCCCCTCGTGGGGCTACACCTTC. Translating gives CASSSAGSPSWGYTF.

The chain recombines TRBV5-6 with TRBJ1-4; the D gene is possibly TRBD1 (5 bases). The length of the CDR3 is 14 residues. The germline V and J ends were trimmed by 0 bases and 4 bases, with 7 bases remaining between them. Germline V gene lookup returns CDR1 SGHDT and CDR2 YYEEEE. CDR3 bases: TGTGCCAGCAGCTTGGCTCAGGGTAATGAAAAACTGTTTTTT. This gives the protein CASSLAQGNEKLFF.

The J gene is TRBJ1-1, the V gene TRBV6-5, with 7 bases lining up with TRBD1. Germline lookup yields CDR1 MNHEY and CDR2 SVGAGI. This CDR3 is built from 13 residues. Germline trimming cut 8 bases from V and 5 bases from J; bases unmatched to any gene: 8. The CDR3 loop reads CASSYQGGTEAFF. Written as DNA, the CDR3 is TGTGCCAGCTCCTATCAGGGGGGAACTGAAGCTTTCTTT.

The chain carries TRBV7-2 and TRBJ2-3; D remains unclear. Trimming shortened V by 3 bases and J by 0 bases, and 4 bases separated the two germline ends. CDR1 SGHTA and CDR2 FQGNSA come from the germline V gene. The CDR3 sequence is 13 residues long. The CDR3: CASSFPSTDTQYF. CDR3 in DNA: TGTGCCAGCAGCTTTCCTAGCACAGATACGCAGTATTTT.